These 7 T cell receptor beta chains were sequenced from one sample in a study of blood T cell repertoires in COVID-19. This table comes from immunoSEQ multiplex PCR, and its TCRdb copy is limited to in-frame clones, with some not included. The repertoire includes 200,000 to 250,000 clones, approximately 82% of them detected once, and approximately 1.9% sits in the top ten. What was sequenced was peripheral blood. Receptors originate from a woman aged 80 or older with acute or convalescent COVID-19.

V usage is TRBV5-4 and J usage is TRBJ2-2, with 7 positions matching TRBD1. This CDR3 is 17 amino acids long. Germline CDR1 is SGHNT and CDR2 is YYREEE (reference sequence). J lost 0 bases, V lost 4 bases, and 9 bases had no gene match. Here the CDR3 reads CASSIGPGTANTGELFF. CDR3 coding DNA: TGTGCCAGCAGCATCGGTCCCGGGACAGCGAACACCGGGGAGCTGTTTTTT. Using reference TRBV5-4 and TRBJ2-2 for the parts outside the CDR3, the full variable domain is ETGVTQSPTHLIKTRGQQVTLRCSSQSGHNTVSWYQQALGQGPQFIFQYYREEENGRGNFPPRFSGLQFPNYSSELNVNALELDDSALYLCASSIGPGTANTGELFFGEGSRLTVL.

CDR3 bases: TGTGCCAGCAGCGCCCAGACAGGTTTCGAGCCGGGAAACACCATATATTTT. Protein: CASSAQTGFEPGNTIYF. The chain has TRBV9 and TRBJ1-3; TRBD1 might be the D (6 bases). This CDR3 comprises 17 residues. V shed 3 bases and J shed 4 bases, with 20 bases lying between them. CDR1 is SGDLS, CDR2 YYNGEE, per germline.

This clone was observed a single time. V gene TRBV3-1 (or the pseudogene TRBV3-2) combines with J gene TRBJ1-4; the D gene is possibly TRBD1 (5 bases). This CDR3 spans 17 amino acids. Germline V CDR1 and CDR2: LGHDT, YNNKEL (reference sequence). Between the trimmed V and J ends, which lost 0 bases and 3 bases, there was a span of 14 bases. CDR3 sequence: CASSQDMGLRSNEKLFF. The CDR3 DNA reads TGTGCCAGCAGCCAAGATATGGGGCTGCGGTCTAATGAAAAACTGTTTTTT.

The V and J genes are TRBV3-1 (or the pseudogene TRBV3-2) and TRBJ2-1, with D possibly matching TRBD2 (6 bases). The CDR3 loop spans 14 amino acids. Per germline, CDR1 LGHDT and CDR2 YNNKEL (reference sequence). The V and J ends lost 4 bases and 15 bases respectively, with 22 bases between them. The CDR3 DNA follows: TGTGCCAGCAGCCCGGACCACCAGCGGGTCCGGACGTTCTTC. It is translated as CASSPDHQRVRTFF.

The genes are TRBV6-5 and TRBJ2-3, with D unresolved. Trimming cost V 7 bases and J 4 bases, with 9 bases left between them. Germline loops: CDR1 MNHEY, CDR2 SVGAGI. This CDR3 has 12 amino acids. The CDR3 protein is CASTLPPDTQYF. The CDR3, as DNA: TGTGCCAGCACCCTCCCCCCAGATACGCAGTATTTT.

V is TRBV6-1 and J is TRBJ2-7; a possible D gene is TRBD2 (6 bases). Trimming pared 1 base from V and 4 bases from J, leaving 8 bases between. CDR3 length: 13 residues. Germline V CDR1 and CDR2: MNHNS, SASEGT. For the CDR3, the DNA is TGTGCCAGCAGTGAAGGAGGGAGGTACGAGCAGTACTTC. This gives the protein CASSEGGRYEQYF.

This rearrangement joins TRBV21-1 to TRBJ2-7; the tabulated D call, TRBD2, remains unverified against the DNA. TRBV21-1 is labeled a pseudogene. This CDR3 has 20 amino acids. The CDR3 DNA sequence: TGTGCCAGCAGCAAAGAAGATTGCGGGACTAGCGGGAACCCGGGGTACGAGCAGTACTTC. Translating it yields CASSKEDCGTSGNPGYEQYF.